A selection of T cell receptor beta chains follows, all from one sample in a study of blood T cell repertoires in COVID-19. Profiling relied on immunoSEQ multiplex PCR, and the TCRdb table lists in-frame clones only, not all of them. The sample records 250,000 to 300,000 clones, around 80% being singletons. The sequenced material came from PBMCs or T cells enriched from blood (not recorded which). Source of these receptors: a man aged 35 to 55 who had been exposed to COVID-19. Each CDR3 is given with its conserved first and last residue. The D gene is left open where the match is weak. Clone size is not always given. Where it is, it says once, few, many or a class for expanded clones.

d_call: .
clone_size: .
v_call: TRBV30
j_call: TRBJ1-6
cdr3_aa: CAWWQGDSPLHF
cdr3_nt: TGTGCCTGGTGGCAGGGCGATTCACCCCTCCACTTT

d_call: TRBD2
clone_size: .
v_call: TRBV7-9
j_call: TRBJ2-1
cdr3_aa: CASSNSGRNNEQFF
cdr3_nt: TGTGCCAGCAGTAATAGCGGGAGAAACAATGAGCAGTTCTTC

d_call: .
clone_size: .
v_call: TRBV12-5
j_call: TRBJ2-3
cdr3_aa: CASAPYTDTQYF
cdr3_nt: TGTGCTAGTGCCCCCTACACAGATACGCAGTATTTT

d_call: .
clone_size: .
v_call: TRBV11-3
j_call: TRBJ2-1
cdr3_aa: CASSLDPGFGNEQFF
cdr3_nt: TGTGCCAGCAGCTTAGATCCCGGGTTTGGCAATGAGCAGTTCTTC

d_call: TRBD1
clone_size: .
v_call: TRBV3-1/TRBV3-2
j_call: TRBJ2-1
cdr3_aa: CASNYRTGATNEQFF
cdr3_nt: TGTGCCAGCAACTATCGAACAGGGGCAACAAATGAGCAGTTCTTC

d_call: TRBD1
clone_size: .
v_call: TRBV25-1
j_call: TRBJ2-7
cdr3_aa: CASSRDRITYEQYF
cdr3_nt: TGTGCCAGCAGTAGGGACAGAATTACCTACGAGCAGTACTTC

d_call: .
clone_size: few
v_call: TRBV30
j_call: TRBJ1-3
cdr3_aa: CAWRQSPGNTIYF
cdr3_nt: TGTGCCTGGAGACAGAGCCCTGGAAACACCATATATTTT

d_call: .
clone_size: .
v_call: TRBV9
j_call: TRBJ1-5
cdr3_aa: CASSPRWGGNQPQHF
cdr3_nt: TGTGCCAGCAGCCCACGTTGGGGGGGCAATCAGCCCCAGCATTTT

d_call: .
clone_size: .
v_call: TRBV19
j_call: TRBJ1-1
cdr3_aa: CASRDSQNTEAFF
cdr3_nt: TGTGCCAGTAGGGACAGTCAAAACACTGAAGCTTTCTTT

d_call: .
clone_size: .
v_call: TRBV10-3
j_call: TRBJ1-1
cdr3_aa: CAISPGTVNTEAFF
cdr3_nt: TGTGCCATCAGTCCCGGGACTGTAAACACTGAAGCTTTCTTT

d_call: TRBD2
clone_size: .
v_call: TRBV10-3
j_call: TRBJ2-7
cdr3_aa: CANQREAGYEQYF
cdr3_nt: TGTGCCAACCAGCGGGAGGCCGGCTACGAGCAGTACTTC

d_call: .
clone_size: .
v_call: TRBV10-1
j_call: TRBJ2-7
cdr3_aa: CASRMNTGYEQYF
cdr3_nt: TGCGCCAGCCGAATGAACACAGGTTACGAGCAGTACTTC